This T cell receptor beta chain was sequenced for a study of low-dose radiotherapy and immunotherapy resistance in tumors. In this sample, this clonotype turned up many times. Described time point: after trial treatment. The treatment is: LDRT plus nivolumab, ipilimumab, low-dose cyclophosphamide and aspirin (RACIN trial). Priming of first-strand cDNA relied on TRAV- and TRBV-specific primers (covering alpha and beta chains). TCR amplification involved 20 PCR cycles with a constant-region primer and V-primer adapter. TCRdb re-called the reads with MiXCR, one entry per CDR3 protein. The sample consists of tens of thousands of distinct CDR3 sequences, less than 25% of them appearing once. The sample in question was PBMCs, obtained after low-dose radiotherapy plus immunotherapy. The receptor's source is a female donor with ovarian cancer.

The chain's CDR3 is CASSARLTASGNQETQYF. In DNA form, the CDR3 reads TGTGCCAGTAGCGCACGGTTAACGGCTAGCGGGAACCAAGAGACCCAGTACTTC. The chain combines TRBV19 with TRBJ2-5, with TRBD2 matching over 9 bases. V shed 6 bases, J shed 0 bases, and the junction held 14 bases outside the gene matches. From germline, CDR1 is LNHDA and CDR2 SQIVND (reference sequence). The CDR3 totals 18 residues.